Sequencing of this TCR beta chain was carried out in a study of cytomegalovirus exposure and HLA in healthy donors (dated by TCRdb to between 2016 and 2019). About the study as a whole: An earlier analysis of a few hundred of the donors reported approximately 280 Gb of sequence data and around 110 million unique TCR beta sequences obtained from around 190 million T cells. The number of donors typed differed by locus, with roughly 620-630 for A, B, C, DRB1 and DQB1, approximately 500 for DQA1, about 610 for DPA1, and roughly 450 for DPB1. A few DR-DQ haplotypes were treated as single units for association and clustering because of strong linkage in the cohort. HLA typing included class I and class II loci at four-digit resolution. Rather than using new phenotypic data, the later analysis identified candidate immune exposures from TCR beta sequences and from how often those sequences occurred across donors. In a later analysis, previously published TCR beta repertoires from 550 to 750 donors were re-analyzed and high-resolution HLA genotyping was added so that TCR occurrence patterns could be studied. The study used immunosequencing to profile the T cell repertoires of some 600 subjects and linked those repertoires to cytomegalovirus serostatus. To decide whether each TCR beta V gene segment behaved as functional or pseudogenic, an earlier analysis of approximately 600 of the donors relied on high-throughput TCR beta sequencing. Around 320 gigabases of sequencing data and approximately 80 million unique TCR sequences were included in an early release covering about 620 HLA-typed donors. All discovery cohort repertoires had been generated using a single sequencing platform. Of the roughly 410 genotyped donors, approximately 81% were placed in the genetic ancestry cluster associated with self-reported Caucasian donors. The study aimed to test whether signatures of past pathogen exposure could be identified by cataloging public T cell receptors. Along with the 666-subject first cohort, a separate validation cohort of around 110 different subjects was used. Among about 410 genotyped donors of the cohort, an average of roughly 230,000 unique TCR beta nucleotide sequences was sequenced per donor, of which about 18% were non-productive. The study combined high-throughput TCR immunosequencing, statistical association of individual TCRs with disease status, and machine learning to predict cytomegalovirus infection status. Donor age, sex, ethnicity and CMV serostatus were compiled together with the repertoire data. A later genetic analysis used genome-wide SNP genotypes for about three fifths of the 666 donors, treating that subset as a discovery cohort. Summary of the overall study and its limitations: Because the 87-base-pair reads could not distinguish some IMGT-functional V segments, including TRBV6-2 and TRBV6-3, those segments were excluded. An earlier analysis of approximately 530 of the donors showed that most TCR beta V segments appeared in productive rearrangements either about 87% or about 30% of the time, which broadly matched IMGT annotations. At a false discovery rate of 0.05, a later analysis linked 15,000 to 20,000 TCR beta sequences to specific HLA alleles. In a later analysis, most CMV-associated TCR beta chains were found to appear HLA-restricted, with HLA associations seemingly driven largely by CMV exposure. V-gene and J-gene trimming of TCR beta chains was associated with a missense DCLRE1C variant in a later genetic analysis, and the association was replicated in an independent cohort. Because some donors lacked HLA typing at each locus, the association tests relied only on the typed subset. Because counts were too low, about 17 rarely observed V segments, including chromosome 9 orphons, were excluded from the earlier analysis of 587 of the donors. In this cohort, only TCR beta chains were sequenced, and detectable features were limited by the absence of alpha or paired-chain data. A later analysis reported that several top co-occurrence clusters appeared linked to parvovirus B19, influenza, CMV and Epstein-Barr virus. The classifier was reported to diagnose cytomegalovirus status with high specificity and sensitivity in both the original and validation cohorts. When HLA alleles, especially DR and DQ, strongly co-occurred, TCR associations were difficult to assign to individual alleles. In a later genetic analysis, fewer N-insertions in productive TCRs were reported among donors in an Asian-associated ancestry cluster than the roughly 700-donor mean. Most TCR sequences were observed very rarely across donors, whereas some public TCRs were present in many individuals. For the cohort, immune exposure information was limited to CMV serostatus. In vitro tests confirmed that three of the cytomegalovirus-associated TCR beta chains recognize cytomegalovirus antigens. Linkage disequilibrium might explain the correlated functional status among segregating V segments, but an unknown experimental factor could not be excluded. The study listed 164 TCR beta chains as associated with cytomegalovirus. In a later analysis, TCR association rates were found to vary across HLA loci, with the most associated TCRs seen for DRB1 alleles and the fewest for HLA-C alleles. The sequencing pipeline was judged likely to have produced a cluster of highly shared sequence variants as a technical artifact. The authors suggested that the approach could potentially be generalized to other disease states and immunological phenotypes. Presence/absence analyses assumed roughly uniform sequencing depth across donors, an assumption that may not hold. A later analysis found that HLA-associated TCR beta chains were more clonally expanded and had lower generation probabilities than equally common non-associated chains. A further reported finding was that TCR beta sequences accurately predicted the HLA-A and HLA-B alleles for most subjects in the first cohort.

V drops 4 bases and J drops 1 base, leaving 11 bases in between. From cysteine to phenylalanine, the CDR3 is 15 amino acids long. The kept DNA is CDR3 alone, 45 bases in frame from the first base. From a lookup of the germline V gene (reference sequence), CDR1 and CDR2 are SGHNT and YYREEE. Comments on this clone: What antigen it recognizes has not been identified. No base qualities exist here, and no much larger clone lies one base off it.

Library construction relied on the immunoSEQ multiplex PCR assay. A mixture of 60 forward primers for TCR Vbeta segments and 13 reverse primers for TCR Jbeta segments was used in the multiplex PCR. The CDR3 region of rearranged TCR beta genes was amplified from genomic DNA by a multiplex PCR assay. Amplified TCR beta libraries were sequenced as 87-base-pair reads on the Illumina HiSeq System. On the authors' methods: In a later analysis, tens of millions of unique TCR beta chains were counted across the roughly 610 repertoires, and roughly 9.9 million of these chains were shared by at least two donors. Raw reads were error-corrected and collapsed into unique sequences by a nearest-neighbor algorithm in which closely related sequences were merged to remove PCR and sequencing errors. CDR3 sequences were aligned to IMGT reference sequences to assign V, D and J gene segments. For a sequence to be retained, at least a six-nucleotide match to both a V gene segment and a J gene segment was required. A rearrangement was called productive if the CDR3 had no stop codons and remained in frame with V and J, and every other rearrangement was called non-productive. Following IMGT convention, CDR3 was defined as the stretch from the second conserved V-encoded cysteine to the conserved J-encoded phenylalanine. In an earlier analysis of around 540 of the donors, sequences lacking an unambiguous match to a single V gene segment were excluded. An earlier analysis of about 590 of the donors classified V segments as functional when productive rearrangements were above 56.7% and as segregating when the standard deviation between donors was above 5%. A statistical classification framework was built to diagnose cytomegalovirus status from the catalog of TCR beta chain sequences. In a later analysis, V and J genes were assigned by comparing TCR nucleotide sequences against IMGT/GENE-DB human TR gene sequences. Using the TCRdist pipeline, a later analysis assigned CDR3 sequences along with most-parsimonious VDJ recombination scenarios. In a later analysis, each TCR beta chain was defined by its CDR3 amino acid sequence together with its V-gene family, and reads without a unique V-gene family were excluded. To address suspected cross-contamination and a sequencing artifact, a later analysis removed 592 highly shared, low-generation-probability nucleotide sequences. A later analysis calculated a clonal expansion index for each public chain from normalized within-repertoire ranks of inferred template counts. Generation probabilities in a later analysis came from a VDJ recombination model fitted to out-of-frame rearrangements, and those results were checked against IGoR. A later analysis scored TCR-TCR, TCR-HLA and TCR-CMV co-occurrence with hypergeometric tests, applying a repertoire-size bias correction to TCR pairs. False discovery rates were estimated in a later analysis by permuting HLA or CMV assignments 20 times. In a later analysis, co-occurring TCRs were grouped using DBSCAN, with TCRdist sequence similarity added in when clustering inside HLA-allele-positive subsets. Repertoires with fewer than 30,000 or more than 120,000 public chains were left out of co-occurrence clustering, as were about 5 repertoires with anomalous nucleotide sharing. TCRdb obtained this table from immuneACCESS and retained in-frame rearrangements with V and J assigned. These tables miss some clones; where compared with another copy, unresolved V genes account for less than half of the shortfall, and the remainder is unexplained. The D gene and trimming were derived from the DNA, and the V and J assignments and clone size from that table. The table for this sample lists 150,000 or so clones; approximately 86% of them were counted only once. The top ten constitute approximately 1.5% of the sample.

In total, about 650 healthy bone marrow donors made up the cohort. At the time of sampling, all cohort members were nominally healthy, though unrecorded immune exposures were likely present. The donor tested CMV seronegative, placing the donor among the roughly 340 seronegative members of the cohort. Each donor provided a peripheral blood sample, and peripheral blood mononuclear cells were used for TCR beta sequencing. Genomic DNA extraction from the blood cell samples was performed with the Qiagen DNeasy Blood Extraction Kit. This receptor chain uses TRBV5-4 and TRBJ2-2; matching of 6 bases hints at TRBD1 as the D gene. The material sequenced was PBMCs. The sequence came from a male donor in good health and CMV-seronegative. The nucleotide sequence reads TGTGCCAGCAGCCGGCAGGGGCAGAACACCGGGGAGCTGTTTTTT. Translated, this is CASSRQGQNTGELFF.